This TCR beta chain was recovered during a study of blood T cell repertoires in COVID-19. Study-wide background: Acute and convalescent COVID-19 specimens originated in the United States, Italy and Spain.

Germline trimming cut 5 bases from V and 5 bases from J; bases unmatched to any gene: 10. The CDR3 length is 17 residues. Germline V gene sequence: CDR1 ENHRY, CDR2 SYGVKD. Clones were read by immunoSEQ multiplex PCR, and TCRdb kept only the in-frame ones, dropping some. The sample yields about 130,000 clones, around 81% seen once. Input material: peripheral blood. This receptor was obtained from a man aged 40-49 years with active or convalescent COVID-19. The chain links TRBV10-3 to TRBJ2-2; TRBD1 matches at 11 bases. This CDR3 reads CAISPGGRDRGTGELFF. CDR3 bases: TGTGCCATCAGTCCAGGAGGCCGGGACAGGGGGACCGGGGAGCTGTTTTTT.